The rows below give T cell receptor beta chains drawn from one sample of a study of T-cell memory formation after mild COVID-19. Using its own MiXCR run on the 5' RACE reads, TCRdb lists one record per CDR3 protein. Of about 470,000 distinct CDR3 sequences listed, approximately 18% are singletons. Specimen: PBMCs or a T cell subset sorted from them (not recorded which). The receptor set was obtained from an adult woman who had mild COVID-19 (a few samples of this study predate the infection). Cell type and time point are not known. The CDR3 runs from the conserved cysteine through the conserved F or W. Each record gives: CDR3 protein, CDR3 DNA, D gene, clone size, J gene, V gene. The D gene is left open where the match is weak. Some rows have no size entry. The others give once, few or many, or a class for an expanded clone.

cdr3_aa: CASSQAGGQSYGYTF
cdr3_nt: TGCGCCAGCAGCCAAGCGGGGGGACAATCATATGGCTACACCTTC
d_call: NA
clone_size: many
j_call: TRBJ1-2
v_call: TRBV4-3

cdr3_aa: CASSHGQGWVTDTQYF
cdr3_nt: TGTGCCAGCAGCCATGGACAGGGGTGGGTTACAGATACGCAGTATTTT
d_call: TRBD1
clone_size: NA
j_call: TRBJ2-3
v_call: TRBV3-1

cdr3_aa: CASSVDPGNSPLHF
cdr3_nt: TGTGCCAGCAGCGTAGATCCGGGTAATTCACCCCTCCACTTT
d_call: NA
clone_size: NA
j_call: TRBJ1-6
v_call: TRBV9

cdr3_aa: CASSLALGKSNEKLFF
cdr3_nt: TGTGCCAGCAGCTTAGCGCTTGGGAAGTCTAATGAAAAACTGTTTTTT
d_call: NA
clone_size: NA
j_call: TRBJ1-4
v_call: TRBV7-2

cdr3_aa: CASSEAQTGVETQYF
cdr3_nt: TGTGCCAGCAGTGAAGCGCAGACAGGGGTAGAGACCCAGTACTTC
d_call: TRBD1
clone_size: NA
j_call: TRBJ2-5
v_call: TRBV2

cdr3_aa: CASSVSWQGYNEQFF
cdr3_nt: TGTGCCAGCAGTGTATCGTGGCAGGGTTACAATGAGCAGTTCTTC
d_call: NA
clone_size: NA
j_call: TRBJ2-1
v_call: TRBV6-1

cdr3_aa: CAWSASSGRRGTDTQYF
cdr3_nt: TGTGCCTGGAGTGCTTCTAGCGGGAGAAGGGGCACAGATACGCAGTATTTT
d_call: TRBD2
clone_size: few
j_call: TRBJ2-3
v_call: TRBV30

cdr3_aa: CASSRIAGGPYEQYF
cdr3_nt: TGTGCCAGCAGCCGGATAGCGGGAGGGCCTTACGAGCAGTACTTC
d_call: TRBD2
clone_size: NA
j_call: TRBJ2-7
v_call: TRBV7-9

cdr3_aa: CSVERQRGPYNEQFF
cdr3_nt: TGCAGCGTTGAGCGGCAGCGGGGCCCCTACAATGAGCAGTTCTTC
d_call: TRBD2
clone_size: few
j_call: TRBJ2-1
v_call: TRBV29-1

cdr3_aa: CASSLGGNHEQFF
cdr3_nt: TGTGCCAGCAGCTTAGGGGGGAATCATGAGCAGTTCTTC
d_call: NA
clone_size: few
j_call: TRBJ2-1
v_call: TRBV7-9

cdr3_aa: CASSEGGQFKTYEQYF
cdr3_nt: TGTGCCAGCAGCGAGGGGGGACAGTTTAAGACCTACGAGCAGTACTTC
d_call: NA
clone_size: NA
j_call: TRBJ2-7
v_call: TRBV4-2

cdr3_aa: CASSRVQGNTEAFF
cdr3_nt: TGCGCCAGCAGCCGCGTCCAGGGGAACACTGAAGCTTTCTTT
d_call: NA
clone_size: NA
j_call: TRBJ1-1
v_call: TRBV4-1

cdr3_aa: CASSPGGGSSYNEQFF
cdr3_nt: TGTGCCAGCAGCCCAGGGGGCGGGAGCTCCTACAATGAGCAGTTCTTC
d_call: NA
clone_size: many
j_call: TRBJ2-1
v_call: TRBV7-2

cdr3_aa: CASSVDPSGGAVSSTDTQYF
cdr3_nt: TGTGCCAGCAGCGTAGACCCTAGCGGAGGGGCGGTATCGAGCACAGATACGCAGTATTTT
d_call: TRBD2
clone_size: few
j_call: TRBJ2-3
v_call: TRBV9

cdr3_aa: CASSPIPNSGANVLTF
cdr3_nt: TGTGCCAGCTCACCCATACCCAACTCTGGGGCCAACGTCCTGACTTTC
d_call: NA
clone_size: NA
j_call: TRBJ2-6
v_call: TRBV18

cdr3_aa: CASSTTWSGETQYF
cdr3_nt: TGTGCCAGCAGCACTACATGGAGCGGGGAGACCCAGTACTTC
d_call: NA
clone_size: NA
j_call: TRBJ2-5
v_call: TRBV7-9

cdr3_aa: CASSSGGGYETQYF
cdr3_nt: TGCGCCAGCAGCTCCGGGGGGGGCTACGAGACCCAGTACTTC
d_call: TRBD2
clone_size: few
j_call: TRBJ2-5
v_call: TRBV5-1

cdr3_aa: CASSLGTGLRGETQYF
cdr3_nt: TGTGCCAGCAGCTTAGGTACAGGCCTGAGGGGGGAGACCCAGTACTTC
d_call: NA
clone_size: few
j_call: TRBJ2-5
v_call: TRBV11-2

cdr3_aa: CSVEGRAQREADYEQFF
cdr3_nt: TGCAGCGTTGAAGGAAGGGCCCAGCGGGAGGCCGACTATGAGCAGTTCTTC
d_call: TRBD2
clone_size: NA
j_call: TRBJ2-1
v_call: TRBV29-1

cdr3_aa: CASSGGDNEAFF
cdr3_nt: TGTGCCAGCAGCGGCGGCGACAATGAAGCTTTCTTT
d_call: NA
clone_size: few
j_call: TRBJ1-1
v_call: TRBV9

cdr3_aa: CSARDRGENTEAFF
cdr3_nt: TGCAGTGCTAGGGACAGGGGAGAGAACACTGAAGCTTTCTTT
d_call: TRBD1
clone_size: NA
j_call: TRBJ1-1
v_call: TRBV20-1

cdr3_aa: CASSLGATLQETQYF
cdr3_nt: TGTGCCAGCAGCTTGGGGGCGACCCTCCAAGAGACCCAGTACTTC
d_call: NA
clone_size: many
j_call: TRBJ2-5
v_call: TRBV7-2

cdr3_aa: CASSYAGAYGYTF
cdr3_nt: TGTGCCAGCAGTTATGCAGGGGCCTATGGCTACACCTTC
d_call: NA
clone_size: few
j_call: TRBJ1-2
v_call: TRBV6-5

cdr3_aa: CASSLYGLAGGFGSLTGELFF
cdr3_nt: TGTGCCAGCAGCTTATACGGGCTAGCGGGAGGTTTCGGTTCTTTGACCGGGGAGCTGTTTTTT
d_call: TRBD2
clone_size: few
j_call: TRBJ2-2
v_call: TRBV7-2

cdr3_aa: CATRPQVNTEAFF
cdr3_nt: TGTGCCACCAGGCCGCAAGTGAACACTGAAGCTTTCTTT
d_call: NA
clone_size: few
j_call: TRBJ1-1
v_call: TRBV15

cdr3_aa: CASSQGVKSQETQYF
cdr3_nt: TGCGCCAGCAGCCAAGGGGTCAAATCCCAAGAGACCCAGTACTTC
d_call: NA
clone_size: NA
j_call: TRBJ2-5
v_call: TRBV5-1

cdr3_aa: CASSLAPRETQYF
cdr3_nt: TGTGCCAGCAGCTTGGCCCCCCGAGAGACCCAGTACTTC
d_call: NA
clone_size: few
j_call: TRBJ2-5
v_call: TRBV7-8

cdr3_aa: CASLGGQWNTEAFF
cdr3_nt: TGTGCCAGCCTTGGAGGACAGTGGAACACTGAAGCTTTCTTT
d_call: NA
clone_size: NA
j_call: TRBJ1-1
v_call: TRBV12-3/TRBV12-4

cdr3_aa: CAISVSDTQYF
cdr3_nt: TGTGCCATCAGTGTCTCGGATACGCAGTATTTT
d_call: NA
clone_size: NA
j_call: TRBJ2-3
v_call: TRBV10-3

cdr3_aa: CASSQSRGNEQFF
cdr3_nt: TGTGCCAGCAGCCAATCAAGGGGAAATGAGCAGTTCTTC
d_call: NA
clone_size: few
j_call: TRBJ2-1
v_call: TRBV16

cdr3_aa: CASTIGTPPDTQYF
cdr3_nt: TGTGCCAGCACCATCGGGACTCCTCCAGATACGCAGTATTTT
d_call: NA
clone_size: NA
j_call: TRBJ2-3
v_call: TRBV7-2

cdr3_aa: CASSQDMAAAQETQYF
cdr3_nt: TGCGCCAGCAGCCAAGATATGGCGGCAGCACAAGAGACCCAGTACTTC
d_call: NA
clone_size: many
j_call: TRBJ2-5
v_call: TRBV4-3

cdr3_aa: CASSRFPGQPPYEQYF
cdr3_nt: TGTGCCAGCAGCCGGTTTCCGGGGCAGCCGCCCTACGAGCAGTACTTC
d_call: NA
clone_size: NA
j_call: TRBJ2-7
v_call: TRBV14

cdr3_aa: CASSQFTSRGTSYEQYF
cdr3_nt: TGTGCCAGCAGCCAGTTCACTAGCCGAGGAACTTCCTACGAGCAGTACTTC
d_call: NA
clone_size: NA
j_call: TRBJ2-7
v_call: TRBV4-2

cdr3_aa: CASSGDVGNGANVLTF
cdr3_nt: TGTGCCAGCAGTGGTGATGTGGGGAATGGGGCCAACGTCCTGACTTTC
d_call: NA
clone_size: NA
j_call: TRBJ2-6
v_call: TRBV6-1

cdr3_aa: CASSLASPYEQYF
cdr3_nt: TGTGCCAGCAGCTTAGCGTCGCCCTACGAGCAGTACTTC
d_call: NA
clone_size: many
j_call: TRBJ2-7
v_call: TRBV7-2

cdr3_aa: CASSRGLAGGPTDTQYF
cdr3_nt: TGTGCCAGCAGCCGGGGACTAGCGGGGGGGCCGACAGATACGCAGTATTTT
d_call: TRBD2
clone_size: few
j_call: TRBJ2-3
v_call: TRBV3-1

cdr3_aa: CSARVLRQDGYTF
cdr3_nt: TGCAGTGCTAGGGTCCTCAGACAGGATGGCTACACCTTC
d_call: NA
clone_size: NA
j_call: TRBJ1-2
v_call: TRBV20-1

cdr3_aa: CASSERGWDTGELFF
cdr3_nt: TGTGCCAGCAGTGAGCGGGGTTGGGACACCGGGGAGCTGTTTTTT
d_call: NA
clone_size: many
j_call: TRBJ2-2
v_call: TRBV2

cdr3_aa: CASSFTTSGYAPYEQYF
cdr3_nt: TGTGCCAGCAGCTTTACTACTAGCGGGTACGCCCCCTACGAGCAGTACTTC
d_call: TRBD2
clone_size: NA
j_call: TRBJ2-7
v_call: TRBV7-2

cdr3_aa: CSVVSPGEAFF
cdr3_nt: TGCAGCGTGGTGAGTCCGGGGGAAGCTTTCTTT
d_call: NA
clone_size: few
j_call: TRBJ1-1
v_call: TRBV29-1

cdr3_aa: CASSYSNRVYEQYF
cdr3_nt: TGTGCCAGCAGTTACTCGAACAGGGTTTACGAGCAGTACTTC
d_call: NA
clone_size: once
j_call: TRBJ2-7
v_call: TRBV6-5

cdr3_aa: CATSKPGQGPDYTF
cdr3_nt: TGTGCCACCAGTAAGCCGGGACAGGGGCCCGACTACACCTTC
d_call: TRBD1
clone_size: NA
j_call: TRBJ1-2
v_call: TRBV24-1

cdr3_aa: CASINPGIEAFF
cdr3_nt: TGTGCCAGTATAAATCCAGGGATTGAAGCTTTCTTT
d_call: NA
clone_size: few
j_call: TRBJ1-1
v_call: TRBV12-3/TRBV12-4

cdr3_aa: CASSHTSGRVYNEQFF
cdr3_nt: TGTGCCAGCAGCCACACTAGCGGGAGAGTCTACAATGAGCAGTTCTTC
d_call: TRBD2
clone_size: few
j_call: TRBJ2-1
v_call: TRBV7-3

cdr3_aa: CASSLPFSGGGTDTQYF
cdr3_nt: TGTGCCAGCAGCTTACCCTTTAGCGGGGGGGGCACAGATACGCAGTATTTT
d_call: TRBD2
clone_size: few
j_call: TRBJ2-3
v_call: TRBV11-2

cdr3_aa: CASSVQGSGNYGYTF
cdr3_nt: TGTGCCAGCAGTGTACAGGGTAGCGGAAACTATGGCTACACCTTC
d_call: NA
clone_size: once
j_call: TRBJ1-2
v_call: TRBV27

cdr3_aa: CASSLRFYNEQFF
cdr3_nt: TGTGCCAGCAGCTTGCGATTTTACAATGAGCAGTTCTTC
d_call: NA
clone_size: few
j_call: TRBJ2-1
v_call: TRBV5-6

cdr3_aa: CASTGGGGTDTQYF
cdr3_nt: TGTGCCAGCACCGGCGGGGGAGGGACAGATACGCAGTATTTT
d_call: TRBD2
clone_size: few
j_call: TRBJ2-3
v_call: TRBV2

cdr3_aa: CSVGRGYNEQFF
cdr3_nt: TGCAGCGTTGGCCGGGGGTACAATGAGCAGTTCTTC
d_call: NA
clone_size: few
j_call: TRBJ2-1
v_call: TRBV29-1

cdr3_aa: CASSQDRTNTEAFF
cdr3_nt: TGCGCCAGCAGCCAAGATCGGACGAACACTGAAGCTTTCTTT
d_call: NA
clone_size: NA
j_call: TRBJ1-1
v_call: TRBV4-3

cdr3_aa: CASSAAHKDSLESDLLHF
cdr3_nt: TGTGCCAGCAGCGCTGCTCACAAGGACAGTTTGGAATCAGACCTCCTCCACTTT
d_call: NA
clone_size: few
j_call: TRBJ1-6
v_call: TRBV6-2/TRBV6-3

cdr3_aa: CASSVRLNTEAFF
cdr3_nt: TGTGCCAGCAGTGTTAGATTGAACACTGAAGCTTTCTTT
d_call: NA
clone_size: many
j_call: TRBJ1-1
v_call: TRBV9

cdr3_aa: CASSPLAGAPNEQFF
cdr3_nt: TGCGCCAGCAGCCCCCTAGCGGGGGCCCCCAATGAGCAGTTCTTC
d_call: TRBD2
clone_size: few
j_call: TRBJ2-1
v_call: TRBV5-1